The present T cell receptor beta chain was sequenced within a study of blood T cell repertoires in COVID-19 (dated by TCRdb to about 2020). Context from the whole study: Samples from collaborators originated in the United States, Italy and Spain and spanned both the acute and convalescent phases of COVID-19. The repertoires were made available in a free public database intended to serve as a resource for research on the immune response to SARS-CoV-2. Subjects who had been exposed to COVID-19, were actively infected with it, or had recovered from it provided the deeply sampled blood TCRbeta repertoires that made up the dataset. Where available, HLA class I and class II types were taken from metadata supplied by the sample provider and were not determined by assay-based typing. The prospective study material was composed of cDNA or gDNA derived from T cells, B-cell-depleted T cells, or PBMCs. Samples came from the ongoing ImmuneRACE study (first 160 participants) plus 1,254 subjects from 6 global collaborators. Nearly every sample came with metadata listing a de-identified subject ID, COVID-19 status, age in years and sex. What the research found in general, with its limitations: Clinical and demographic metadata were provided uncurated, with the amount varying by source and participant.

As for this clone: The antigen it recognizes is unknown. The sample holds no much larger clone one base away, and base qualities are not on file.

Enrolling through a virtual design, the prospective study's participants ranged in age from roughly 18 to 95 years and lived across about two dozen United States geographic areas. In the prospective study, cohorts were assigned on the basis of participant-reported clinical history obtained from a screening survey and a study questionnaire. ImmuneRACE Cohort 3 recovered participants were defined by two consecutive negative NP/OP PCR tests, healthcare professional clearance, or symptom resolution. In the prospective study, mobile phlebotomists collected whole blood, serum and a nasopharyngeal or oropharyngeal swab from each participant. Over a 2-month period, participants in the prospective study had the option of providing additional blood draws and questionnaires. Before DNA extraction, blood samples from the prospective study were shipped at room temperature or frozen. From its cysteine to its phenylalanine, the CDR3 spans 16 amino acids. Solely the CDR3 DNA is kept, with 48 bases framed from the first base. Via the germline V gene (reference sequence), CDR1 is SEHNR and CDR2 FQNEAQ. Cut back by 5 bases and 2 bases, the V and J ends lie 17 bases apart.

TCRbeta CDR3 regions were amplified from genomic DNA using the immunoSEQ Assay, a bias-controlled multiplex PCR. Turning to the authors' computational methods: Nucleated cell counts per sample were estimated from amplification of reference gene primers within the assay. Sequence reads were collapsed and filtered to measure the absolute abundance of every unique TCRbeta CDR3 rearrangement. For each sample, productive Simpson clonality was calculated as the square root of Simpson's diversity index across productive rearrangements. TCRdb stores this immuneACCESS table with in-frame sequences only. Part of the clones is absent; in the studies checked, under half of the shortfall reflects unresolved V genes, and no reason is known for the rest. The V and J calls and clone size were taken over from that table, and D and trimming were inferred from the DNA. In this sample the table shows about 180,000 clones, 88% of which occur a single time. Jointly, the top ten make up roughly 9% of the sample.

Sequenced material: PBMCs or T cells enriched from blood (not recorded which). This chain joins TRBV7-9 to TRBJ2-3; TRBD2 is a possible D gene, resting on 6 matching bases. The receptor's source is a young woman who had recovered from COVID-19. The DNA reads TGTGCCAGCAGCGGGTTGGTAGCGGTGGACACAGATACGCAGTATTTT. Translation gives CASSGLVAVDTDTQYF.